These 5 T cell receptor beta chains share one sample of origin, sequenced in a study of PD-1 blockade in classical Hodgkin lymphoma (dated by TCRdb to about 2020). The time point label of this sample denotes: cycle 2 day 1 (C2D1) of nivolumab. Every trial patient had relapsed following autologous stem cell transplantation, and prior brentuximab vedotin exposure was what differed among cohorts A, B and C. Receptor libraries were prepared by the immunoSEQ multiplex PCR assay. TCRdb provides this immuneACCESS table in a form limited to in-frame rearrangements. Some clones are lacking; in checked studies, under half of them reflect an unresolved V gene, and why the rest are absent is not known. The sample table shows around 13,000 clones, and about 78% are seen once. Roughly a quarter of the sample comes from the top ten. Material: peripheral blood mononuclear cells (PBMCs), obtained before the second cycle of nivolumab. These receptors were obtained from a human donor with classical Hodgkin lymphoma.

The J gene is TRBJ2-7, the V gene TRBV2; D may match TRBD1 or TRBD2 (5 bases each). Germline CDR1 SNHLY, CDR2 FYNNEI. V lost 7 bases and J 3 bases, leaving 13 bases between the germline ends. The CDR3 loop spans 13 amino acids. As DNA, the CDR3 is TGTGCCAGCAACCCGGGACGGATCTACGAGCAGTACTTC. This encodes CASNPGRIYEQYF.

A remark on this clone: Other nucleotide sequences from this sample produce the same CDR3. V gene TRBV13 combines with J gene TRBJ1-6; D is uncertain. The CDR3 extends over 16 amino acids. CDR1 and CDR2 from the germline V gene are PRHDT and FYEKMQ (reference sequence). Trimming took off 0 bases at V and 10 bases at J, with 16 bases between the two ends. The CDR3: CASSLGYGKTGSPLHF. CDR3 coding DNA: TGTGCCAGCAGCTTAGGCTACGGGAAAACCGGATCACCCCTCCACTTT.

This clone was recorded only once. The rearrangement links TRBV19 to TRBJ2-7; D unclear. V gave up 3 bases and J gave up 6 bases, with 6 bases separating them. CDR1 and CDR2 from the germline V gene are LNHDA and SQIVND (reference sequence). The CDR3 has 11 amino acids. The DNA of the CDR3 is TGTGCCAGTAGTATTATGGGCGAGCAGTACTTC. This codes for CASSIMGEQYF.

This clone was seen once. The chain is built from TRBV5-6 and TRBJ2-1, with D perhaps assigned TRBD1 or TRBD2 (5 bases each). This CDR3 is built from 14 residues. The V gene's germline CDR1 is SGHDT and CDR2 YYEEEE. Trimming cost V 2 bases and J 2 bases, with 8 bases left between them. The CDR3 is CASSLPGPYNEQFF. DNA for the CDR3: TGTGCCAGCAGCTTACCGGGACCCTACAATGAGCAGTTCTTC.

A few counts support this clone. J is TRBJ1-3 and V is TRBV7-6, with a weak D call TRBD1 (5 bases). Trimming took off 5 bases at V and 0 bases at J, with 14 bases between the two ends. From germline, CDR1 is SGHVS and CDR2 FNYEAQ. The CDR3 has 16 amino acids. As DNA, the CDR3 is TGTGCCAGCAGCACGCAGACAGCTAGCTCTGGAAACACCATATATTTT. This codes for CASSTQTASSGNTIYF.